Listed below are T cell receptor beta chains from one sample, sequenced in a study of blood T cell repertoires in COVID-19. Generated by immunoSEQ multiplex PCR, the TCRdb table keeps only in-frame clones and is missing some. The table includes 200,000 to 250,000 clones, around 85% detected once. Input material: PBMCs or T cells enriched from blood (not recorded which). All receptors derive from a woman in her forties or fifties in a cohort exposed to, infected with or recovered from COVID-19 (not recorded which). Each CDR3 is given with its conserved first and last residue. Each record gives: clone size, D gene, V gene, J gene, CDR3 DNA, CDR3 protein. The D gene is left open where the match is weak. Some rows mark clone size as missing; the rest say once, few, many or name a class of expanded clone.

-	-	TRBV2	TRBJ2-5	TGTGCCAGCGCCCCCGGGCAAGAGACCCAGTACTTC	CASAPGQETQYF
-	TRBD1	TRBV4-3	TRBJ1-4	TGCGCCAGCAGCCAAGACCGGGTAGGGACAGGGGCAACTAATGAAAAACTGTTTTTT	CASSQDRVGTGATNEKLFF
once	TRBD1	TRBV28	TRBJ2-7	TGTGCCAGCGTACCGAGGGGGCCCTACGAGCAGTACTTC	CASVPRGPYEQYF
once	-	TRBV7-9	TRBJ2-3	TGTGCCAGCAGCTTCGTTGGCACAGATACGCAGTATTTT	CASSFVGTDTQYF
-	-	TRBV4-2	TRBJ1-2	TGTGCCAGCGACATCTTCGGGACATCGGAAGGCTACACCTTC	CASDIFGTSEGYTF
once	TRBD2	TRBV5-1	TRBJ2-5	TGCGCCAGCAGCTTGCAAGCGGGGGGGAACCAAGAGACCCAGTACTTC	CASSLQAGGNQETQYF
-	-	TRBV5-5	TRBJ1-5	TGTGCCAGCAGCTTGGGTTGGGGGCACGGCAATCAGCCCCAGCATTTT	CASSLGWGHGNQPQHF
-	TRBD1	TRBV2	TRBJ1-5	TGTGCCAGCAGTGAAGGGCGAGTGGTCGGACAGGCCAATCATTTT	CASSEGRVVGQANHF
few	-	TRBV7-9	TRBJ1-2	TGTGCCAGCACAACGCAGGGGAACTATGGCTACACCTTC	CASTTQGNYGYTF
-	-	TRBV11-3	TRBJ1-1	TGTGCCAGCAGCTTACTACGGGATACTGAAGCTTTCTTT	CASSLLRDTEAFF
-	-	TRBV5-6	TRBJ1-1	TGTGCCAGCAGCTTTCCGAGGGCAGACCACACTGAAGCTTTCTTT	CASSFPRADHTEAFF
-	-	TRBV3-1/TRBV3-2	TRBJ2-3	TGTGCCAGCAGCGGGGGCAGGGCAGATACGCAGTATTTT	CASSGGRADTQYF
-	-	TRBV10-3	TRBJ1-3	TGTGCCATCAGGCTGGGGACTGCCGGAAACACCATATATTTT	CAIRLGTAGNTIYF
-	TRBD1	TRBV15	TRBJ2-5	TGTGCCACCAGCAGAGATCATGAGGGGGCGGAGACCCAGTACTTC	CATSRDHEGAETQYF
-	-	TRBV11-2	TRBJ1-2	TGTGCCAGCAGCTCCTCCTCGCGGGGACTTAGTGGCTACACCTTC	CASSSSSRGLSGYTF
-	-	TRBV7-8	TRBJ1-3	TGTGCCAGCAGCTTAAGTGTGACATCTGGAAACACCATATATTTT	CASSLSVTSGNTIYF
-	-	TRBV4-1	TRBJ2-7	TGCGCCAGCAGGCCTTTTGGGCAACCCCGCTACGAGCAGTACTTC	CASRPFGQPRYEQYF
-	TRBD2	TRBV28	TRBJ2-5	TGTGCCAGCACTTCACCGGGGGAGGGTGGAGAGACCCAGTACTTC	CASTSPGEGGETQYF
-	-	TRBV5-6	TRBJ1-2	TGTGCCAGCAGCTTGGACTCAGGCTACACCTTC	CASSLDSGYTF
few	-	TRBV7-3	TRBJ1-1	TGTGCCAGCAGCTCCCTGGGGGGTCCGAACACTGAAGCTTTCTTT	CASSSLGGPNTEAFF
once	TRBD2	TRBV19	TRBJ2-3	TGTGCCAGTAGTATAGGGACTAGCGGGGGGGTAGATACGCAGTATTTT	CASSIGTSGGVDTQYF
-	-	TRBV10-2	TRBJ2-7	TGCGCCAGCCGGTGGGGGGATCGGGAGCAGTACTTC	CASRWGDREQYF
-	-	TRBV7-2	TRBJ1-1	TGTGCCAGCAGCTTAGGGGGGAGGGACACTGAAGCTTTCTTT	CASSLGGRDTEAFF
-	-	TRBV5-1	TRBJ2-5	TGCGCCAGCAGCTTGGGGGAGGAAGAGACCCAGTACTTC	CASSLGEEETQYF
-	TRBD2	TRBV10-3	TRBJ2-5	TGTGCCATCAGGCGGACTAGCGGGGAGGAGACCCAGTACTTC	CAIRRTSGEETQYF
-	-	TRBV28	TRBJ1-1	TGTGCCAGCAGTTGGTTGGGGGCAGGACAGTACGCTGAAGCTTTCTTT	CASSWLGAGQYAEAFF
-	TRBD1	TRBV10-3	TRBJ1-1	TGTGCCATCAGTGAGGAACAGGGGCCAATGAACACTGAAGCTTTCTTT	CAISEEQGPMNTEAFF
-	TRBD2	TRBV7-2	TRBJ2-1	TGTGCCAGCAGACCTACCGGGACTAGGTACAATGAGCAGTTCTTC	CASRPTGTRYNEQFF
-	TRBD1	TRBV28	TRBJ1-5	TGTGCCAGCAGTTTCCACAACAGGGGCCAGCCCCAGCATTTT	CASSFHNRGQPQHF
-	-	TRBV18	TRBJ2-2	TGTGCCAGCTCACAGAGGGGTGGGACATCGAACACCGGGGAGCTGTTTTTT	CASSQRGGTSNTGELFF
few	-	TRBV28	TRBJ1-5	TGTGCCAGCAGTTTAGCACAGGTCTTGAGCAATCAGCCCCAGCATTTT	CASSLAQVLSNQPQHF
-	TRBD2	TRBV5-6	TRBJ2-2	TGTGCCAGCAGCGCAACTAGCGGGGGGGCTGGCGGGGAGCTGTTTTTT	CASSATSGGAGGELFF
-	-	TRBV30	TRBJ1-5	TGTGCCTGGAGTTCTGGGCAGGGTAGCAATCAGCCCCAGCATTTT	CAWSSGQGSNQPQHF
-	TRBD2	TRBV7-2	TRBJ2-3	TGTGCCAGCAGCTTTTCGGGGGGGCGAGATACGCAGTATTTT	CASSFSGGRDTQYF
-	TRBD1	TRBV18	TRBJ1-1	TGTGCCAGCTCATACGCCGCCGGGACAGGGAAATGGAACACTGAAGCTTTCTTT	CASSYAAGTGKWNTEAFF
-	TRBD1	TRBV19	TRBJ2-1	TGTGCCAGTAGTGCCCAGGGGGCGACCTACAATGAGCAGTTCTTC	CASSAQGATYNEQFF
once	-	TRBV2	TRBJ1-4	TGTGCCAGCAGTGATAGTGCTAATGAAAAACTGTTTTTT	CASSDSANEKLFF
-	TRBD1	TRBV15	TRBJ1-6	TGTGCCACCAGCAGAGGGTGGGACAGGGGAAATTCACCCCTCCACTTT	CATSRGWDRGNSPLHF
-	-	TRBV7-3	TRBJ1-5	TGTGCCAGCAGCATTTCAGGGGTTAGCAATCAGCCCCAGCATTTT	CASSISGVSNQPQHF
-	TRBD1	TRBV7-9	TRBJ1-2	TGTGCCAGCAGCTCAAGATGGACAGGGGGCTATGGCTACACCTTC	CASSSRWTGGYGYTF
-	-	TRBV4-1	TRBJ2-7	TGCGCCAGCAGGGAACAGCTAAGCTCCTACGAGCAGTACTTC	CASREQLSSYEQYF
-	-	TRBV12-2	TRBJ1-6	TGTGCAAGTCGCTTAGGAAGCGGGCGCCAGGGAAGGCTCTATTCACCCCTCCACTTT	CASRLGSGRQGRLYSPLHF
-	TRBD1	TRBV24-1	TRBJ1-4	TGTGCCACCAGTGATAACAGGGGGGAGGGTGAAAAACTGTTTTTT	CATSDNRGEGEKLFF
-	-	TRBV7-2	TRBJ1-5	TGTGCCAGCAGCTCTGACTCCTATAGCAATCAGCCCCAGCATTTT	CASSSDSYSNQPQHF
-	-	TRBV1	TRBJ1-2	TGCACCAGCAGCCAAGACAGCTATGGCTACACCTTC	CTSSQDSYGYTF
-	TRBD2	TRBV9	TRBJ2-7	TGTGCCAGCAGCGTAGCGGGGACTAGCTCCTACGAGCAGTACTTC	CASSVAGTSSYEQYF
once	-	TRBV28	TRBJ1-5	TGTGCCAGCAGACACGCCACAGGGCGAAGCAATCAGCCCCAGCATTTT	CASRHATGRSNQPQHF
-	-	TRBV11-2	TRBJ2-1	TGTGCCAGCAGCTTCAATCGCGGAACTTACAATGAGCAGTTCTTC	CASSFNRGTYNEQFF
-	-	TRBV5-4	TRBJ2-5	TGTGCCAGCAGCTTGAGGATTGGTAGCGGAGGGGAGACCCAGTACTTC	CASSLRIGSGGETQYF
-	TRBD1	TRBV11-1	TRBJ1-4	TGTGCCAGCAGCGCGCACAGGGGGCTAGGTGAAAAACTGTTTTTT	CASSAHRGLGEKLFF
-	TRBD1	TRBV6-5	TRBJ1-3	TGTGCCAGCAGAGGACAGGGTCGGAGGAACACCATATATTTT	CASRGQGRRNTIYF
-	-	TRBV5-6	TRBJ2-1	TGTGCCAGCAGCTTGGCGGGCTCCGCCCCCAACAGGGATGAGCAGTTCTTC	CASSLAGSAPNRDEQFF